Included here is one TCR beta chain sequence, with context. The source of the sample is a study of blood T cell repertoires in COVID-19. Germline V gives CDR1 SNHLY, CDR2 FYNNEI. The V end was cut by 6 bases, the J end by 3 bases, with 9 bases between. CDR3 size: 13 residues. Assay used: immunoSEQ multiplex PCR; TCRdb lists only in-frame clones, some missing. This table has tens of thousands of clones, about 86% appearing once. The TCR comes from a woman aged 55-69 years with acute or convalescent COVID-19. The sequenced material came from peripheral blood. V is TRBV2 and J is TRBJ1-5, with D perhaps TRBD1 (6 bases). DNA for the CDR3: TGTGCCAGCAGGGACAGCTTCAATCAGCCCCAGCATTTT. It is translated as CASRDSFNQPQHF. Combining the CDR3 with reference TRBV2 and TRBJ1-5 gives the whole variable domain EPEVTQTPSHQVTQMGQEVILRCVPISNHLYFYWYRQILGQKVEFLVSFYNNEISEKSEIFDDQFSVERPDGSNFTLKIRSTKLEDSAMYFCASRDSFNQPQHFGDGTRLSIL.